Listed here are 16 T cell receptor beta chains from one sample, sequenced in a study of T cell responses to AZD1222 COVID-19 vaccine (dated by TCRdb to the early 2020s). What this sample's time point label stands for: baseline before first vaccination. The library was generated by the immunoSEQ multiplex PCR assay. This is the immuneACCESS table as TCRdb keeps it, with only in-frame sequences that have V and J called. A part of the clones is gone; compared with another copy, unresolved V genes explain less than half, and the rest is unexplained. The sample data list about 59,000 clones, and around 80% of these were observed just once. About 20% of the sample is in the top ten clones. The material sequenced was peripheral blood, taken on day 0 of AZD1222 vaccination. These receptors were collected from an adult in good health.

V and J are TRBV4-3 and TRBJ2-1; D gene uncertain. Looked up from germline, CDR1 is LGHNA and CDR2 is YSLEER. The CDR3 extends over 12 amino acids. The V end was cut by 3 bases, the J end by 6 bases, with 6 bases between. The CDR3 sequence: CASSQNINEQFF. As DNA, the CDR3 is TGCGCCAGCAGCCAGAATATCAATGAGCAGTTCTTC.

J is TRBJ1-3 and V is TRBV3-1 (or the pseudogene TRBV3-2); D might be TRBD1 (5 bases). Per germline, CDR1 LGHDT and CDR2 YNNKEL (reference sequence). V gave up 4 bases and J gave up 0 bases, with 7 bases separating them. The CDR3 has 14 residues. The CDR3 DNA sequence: TGTGCCAGCAGCCGACAGTACTCTGGAAACACCATATATTTT. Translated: CASSRQYSGNTIYF.

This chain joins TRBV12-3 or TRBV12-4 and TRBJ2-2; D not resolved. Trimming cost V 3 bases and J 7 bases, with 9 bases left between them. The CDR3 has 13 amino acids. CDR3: CASSFFEGGELFF. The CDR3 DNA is TGTGCCAGCAGTTTTTTCGAAGGCGGGGAGCTGTTTTTT.

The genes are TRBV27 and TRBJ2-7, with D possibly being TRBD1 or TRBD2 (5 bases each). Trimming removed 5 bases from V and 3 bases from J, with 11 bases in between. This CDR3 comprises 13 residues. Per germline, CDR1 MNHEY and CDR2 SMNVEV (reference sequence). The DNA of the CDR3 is TGTGCCAGCAGTCTTGGGACCCTCTACGAGCAGTACTTC. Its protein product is CASSLGTLYEQYF.

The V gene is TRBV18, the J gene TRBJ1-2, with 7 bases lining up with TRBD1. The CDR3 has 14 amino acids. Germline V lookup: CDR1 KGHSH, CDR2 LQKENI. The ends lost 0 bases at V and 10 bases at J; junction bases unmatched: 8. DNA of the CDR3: TGTGCCAGCTCACCACCGGGACAGTCGAATTTCTACACCTTC. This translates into CASSPPGQSNFYTF.

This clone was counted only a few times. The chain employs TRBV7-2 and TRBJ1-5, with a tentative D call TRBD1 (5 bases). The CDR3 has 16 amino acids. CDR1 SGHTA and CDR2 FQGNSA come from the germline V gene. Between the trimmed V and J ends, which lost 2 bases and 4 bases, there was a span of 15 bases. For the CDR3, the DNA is TGTGCCAGCAGCTTAAGACCCGACAGAACTAATCAGCCCCAGCATTTT. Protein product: CASSLRPDRTNQPQHF. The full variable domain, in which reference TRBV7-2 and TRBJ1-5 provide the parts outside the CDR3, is GAGVSQSPSNKVTEKGKDVELRCDPISGHTALYWYRQSLGQGLEFLIYFQGNSAPDKSGLPSDRFSAERTGGSVSTLTIQRTQQEDSAVYLCASSLRPDRTNQPQHFGDGTRLSIL.

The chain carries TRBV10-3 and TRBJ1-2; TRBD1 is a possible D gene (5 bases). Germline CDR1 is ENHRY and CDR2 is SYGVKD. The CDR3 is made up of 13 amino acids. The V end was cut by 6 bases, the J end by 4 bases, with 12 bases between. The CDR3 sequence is CAISPDSLYGYTF. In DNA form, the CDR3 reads TGTGCCATCAGCCCTGACAGTCTCTATGGCTACACCTTC.

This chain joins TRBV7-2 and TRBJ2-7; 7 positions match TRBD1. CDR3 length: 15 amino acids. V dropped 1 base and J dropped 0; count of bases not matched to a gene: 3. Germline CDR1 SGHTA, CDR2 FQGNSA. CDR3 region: CASSLDAGGSYEQYF. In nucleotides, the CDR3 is TGTGCCAGCAGCTTAGACGCAGGGGGCTCCTACGAGCAGTACTTC.

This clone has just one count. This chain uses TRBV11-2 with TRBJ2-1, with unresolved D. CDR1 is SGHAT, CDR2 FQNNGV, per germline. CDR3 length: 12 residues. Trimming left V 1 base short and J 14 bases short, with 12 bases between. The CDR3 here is CASSLAGGKKFF. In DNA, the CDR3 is TGTGCCAGCAGCTTAGCGGGTGGGAAGAAGTTCTTC.

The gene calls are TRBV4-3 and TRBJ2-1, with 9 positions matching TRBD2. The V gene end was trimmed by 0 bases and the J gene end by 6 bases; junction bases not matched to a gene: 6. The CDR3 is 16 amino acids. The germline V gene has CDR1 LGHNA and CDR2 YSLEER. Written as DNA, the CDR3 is TGCGCCAGCAGCCAAGATACGGCGGGAGGGCCCAATGAGCAGTTCTTC. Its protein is CASSQDTAGGPNEQFF.

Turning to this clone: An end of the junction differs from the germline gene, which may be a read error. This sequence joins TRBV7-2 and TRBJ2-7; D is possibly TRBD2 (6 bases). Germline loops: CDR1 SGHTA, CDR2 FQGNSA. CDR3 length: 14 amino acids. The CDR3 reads CASSLNHQTRSMDF. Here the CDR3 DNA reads TGTGCCAGCAGCCTCAATCACCAGACTAGAAGCATGGACTTC. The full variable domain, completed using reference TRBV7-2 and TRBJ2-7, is GAGVSQSPSNKVTEKGKDVELRCDPISGHTALYWYRQSLGQGLEFLIYFQGNSAPDKSGLPSDRFSAERTGGSVSTLTIQRTQQEDSAVYLCASSLNHQTRSMDFGPGTRLTVT.

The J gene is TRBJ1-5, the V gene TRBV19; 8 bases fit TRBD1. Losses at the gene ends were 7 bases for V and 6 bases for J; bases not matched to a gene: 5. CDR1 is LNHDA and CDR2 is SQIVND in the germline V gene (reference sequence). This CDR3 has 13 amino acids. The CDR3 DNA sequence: TGTGCCAGTAACCCTCAGGGGGCTCAGCCCCAGCATTTT. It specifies CASNPQGAQPQHF.

This CDR3 reads CASSIGRDQETQYF. DNA for the CDR3: TGTGCCAGTAGTATTGGCAGGGATCAAGAGACCCAGTACTTC. This chain uses TRBV19 with TRBJ2-5; tentative D call: TRBD1 (5 bases). Trimming took 3 bases from V and 2 from J, leaving 10 bases between them. There are 14 residues in the CDR3. Germline CDR1 and CDR2: LNHDA and SQIVND (reference sequence).

In DNA form, the CDR3 reads TGTGCCAGCAGCTTTCAACCGACTAGCCTAGAGCAGTTCTTC. This encodes CASSFQPTSLEQFF. The V call is TRBV7-9, the J call TRBJ2-1; 7 bases are shared with TRBD2. V lost 3 bases to trimming and J lost 10 bases; unmatched junction nucleotides: 9. Germline CDR1 and CDR2: SEHNR and FQNEAQ (reference sequence). The CDR3 runs to 14 residues.

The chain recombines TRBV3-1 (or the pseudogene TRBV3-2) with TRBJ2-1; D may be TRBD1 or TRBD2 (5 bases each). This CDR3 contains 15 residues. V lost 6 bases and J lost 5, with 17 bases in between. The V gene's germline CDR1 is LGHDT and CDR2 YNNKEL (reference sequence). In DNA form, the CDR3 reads TGTGCCAGCAGTCCTAGGTGGGGGTATAACAATGAGCAGTTCTTC. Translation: CASSPRWGYNNEQFF.

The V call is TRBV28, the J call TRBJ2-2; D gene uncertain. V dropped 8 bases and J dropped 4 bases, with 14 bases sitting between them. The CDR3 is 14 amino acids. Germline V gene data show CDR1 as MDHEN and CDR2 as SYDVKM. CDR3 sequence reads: CASSRAPLTGELFF. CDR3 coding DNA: TGTGCCAGCTCTCGGGCACCCCTCACCGGGGAGCTGTTTTTT.